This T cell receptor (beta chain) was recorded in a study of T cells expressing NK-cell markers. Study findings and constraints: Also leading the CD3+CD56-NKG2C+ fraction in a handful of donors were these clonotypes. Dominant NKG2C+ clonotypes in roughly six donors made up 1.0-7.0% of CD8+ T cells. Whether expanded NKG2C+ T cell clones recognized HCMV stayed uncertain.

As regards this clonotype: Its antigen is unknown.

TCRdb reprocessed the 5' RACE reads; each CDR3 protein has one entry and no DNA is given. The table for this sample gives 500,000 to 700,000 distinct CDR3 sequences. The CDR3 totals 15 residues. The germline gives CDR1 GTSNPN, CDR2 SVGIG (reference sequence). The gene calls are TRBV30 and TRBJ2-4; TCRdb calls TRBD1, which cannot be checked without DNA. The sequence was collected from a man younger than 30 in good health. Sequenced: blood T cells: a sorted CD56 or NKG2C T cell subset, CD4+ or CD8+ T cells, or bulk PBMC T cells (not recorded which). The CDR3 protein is CAWKTDRAFKNIQYF.